This TCR beta chain originates from a study of T cell responses to AZD1222 COVID-19 vaccine. Clones were read by immunoSEQ multiplex PCR, and TCRdb kept only the in-frame ones, dropping some. The sample consists of approximately 150,000 clones, 85% to 90% of them appearing once. The material sequenced was peripheral blood, taken 28 days after the second AZD1222 dose. The sequence derives from an adult who received the AZD1222 COVID-19 vaccine.

The CDR3 here is CAISDGASGHYEQYV. The CDR3 bases are TGTGCCATCAGTGACGGCGCCTCTGGCCACTACGAGCAGTACGTC. This sequence joins TRBV10-3 and TRBJ2-7; D is unclear. Trimming left V 3 bases short and J 3 bases short, with 15 bases between. CDR1 and CDR2 from the germline V gene are ENHRY and SYGVKD. The CDR3 contains 15 residues.